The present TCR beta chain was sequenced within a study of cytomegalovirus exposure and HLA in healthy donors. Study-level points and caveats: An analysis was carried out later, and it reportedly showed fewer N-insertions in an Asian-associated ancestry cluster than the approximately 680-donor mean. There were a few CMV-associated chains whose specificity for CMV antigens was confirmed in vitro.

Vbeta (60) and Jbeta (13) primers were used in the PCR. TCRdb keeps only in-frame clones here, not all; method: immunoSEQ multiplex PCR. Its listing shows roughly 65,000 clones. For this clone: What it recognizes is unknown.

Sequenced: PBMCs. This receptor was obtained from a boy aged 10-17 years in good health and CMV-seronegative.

CDR3 region: CASSLAVGGVNEQFF. CDR3 nucleotide sequence: TGCGCCAGCAGCTTGGCGGTAGGGGGAGTCAATGAGCAGTTCTTC. The gene calls are TRBV5-1 and TRBJ2-1; maybe TRBD1 (6 bases). V was cut by 0 bases and J by 6 bases, with 13 bases left in between. The CDR3 is made up of 15 amino acids. Looked up from germline, CDR1 is SGHRS and CDR2 is YFSETQ.